One and the same sample provided the 27 T cell receptor beta chains below, sequenced in a study of cytomegalovirus exposure and HLA in healthy donors. The PCR ran on 60 Vbeta and 13 Jbeta primers. Here immunoSEQ multiplex PCR was the method, and the copy in TCRdb shows in-frame clones only, minus some. The table records about 63,000 clones, over 75% of them present only once. Sequencing was done on a sample of PBMCs. The origin of the receptors is a woman in her 30s in good health and CMV-seropositive.

The chain couples TRBV19 to TRBJ1-3, with D unclear. V dropped 3 bases and J dropped 0 bases, with 9 bases sitting between them. CDR1 LNHDA and CDR2 SQIVND come from the germline V gene (reference sequence). CDR3 length: 15 residues. The CDR3 region has the DNA TGTGCCAGTAGTATCGACACATACTCTGGAAACACCATATATTTT. Translating it yields CASSIDTYSGNTIYF.

The chain carries TRBV19 and TRBJ2-2; perhaps TRBD2 as D (5 bases). CDR3 length: 14 residues. The V and J ends lost 1 base and 6 bases respectively, with 9 bases between them. Per germline, CDR1 LNHDA and CDR2 SQIVND (reference sequence). The DNA of the CDR3 is TGTGCCAGTAGTATAGCCGCGAGGGCCGGGGAGCTGTTTTTT. Protein sequence: CASSIAARAGELFF.

The V call is TRBV7-3, the J call TRBJ2-5; tentatively, D is TRBD2 (6 bases). The CDR3 totals 16 residues. Germline V gene lookup returns CDR1 SGHTA and CDR2 FQGTGA. V lost 2 bases, J lost 2 bases, and 15 bases lay in between. CDR3 bases: TGTGCCAGCAGCTTAGAAGGGAGCGGGCTACAAGAGACCCAGTACTTC. Its translation: CASSLEGSGLQETQYF.

The chain employs TRBV5-1 and TRBJ1-3; the D is unclear. The V end lost 4 bases, the J end lost 2 bases, and 13 bases lay between the germline ends. The CDR3 runs to 15 residues. The germline V gene encodes CDR1 SGHRS and CDR2 YFSETQ. CDR3: CASSLLTETGNTIYF. CDR3 sequence (DNA): TGCGCCAGCAGCCTCTTAACAGAAACTGGAAACACCATATATTTT.

This rearrangement joins TRBV6-5 to TRBJ1-1; 10 nucleotides agree with TRBD1. There are 14 residues in the CDR3. CDR1 is MNHEY, CDR2 SVGAGI, per germline. Unmatched junction bases numbered 4, after V lost 5 bases and J lost 4 bases. Here the CDR3 DNA reads TGTGCCAGCAGTCCGGACAGGGGGATCACTGAAGCTTTCTTT. As protein: CASSPDRGITEAFF.

Here the CDR3 DNA reads TGTGCCAGCAGCCGAACCGGGACAGGGGGCCACGAGCAGTACTTC. Translating gives CASSRTGTGGHEQYF. The V gene is TRBV5-6, the J gene TRBJ2-7; 12 positions match TRBD1. The germline CDR1 and CDR2 sequences are SGHDT and YYEEEE. CDR3 length: 15 residues. Losses at the gene ends were 4 bases for V and 5 bases for J; bases not matched to a gene: 7.

The chain couples TRBV5-6 to TRBJ2-4; D may be TRBD2 (7 bases). V dropped 0 bases and J dropped 3 bases, with 19 bases sitting between them. This CDR3 contains 18 residues. Germline values: CDR1 SGHDT, CDR2 YYEEEE. The CDR3 nucleotides read TGTGCCAGCAGCTTGGCTTGGGGGCGGGAGTGGGACAAAAACATTCAGTACTTC. This sequence encodes CASSLAWGREWDKNIQYF.

This rearrangement joins TRBV2 to TRBJ1-1; D not resolved. V dropped 3 bases and J dropped 0 bases, with 5 bases sitting between them. The CDR3 spans 13 residues. Per germline, CDR1 SNHLY and CDR2 FYNNEI. The CDR3 coding sequence is TGTGCCAGCAGTGAGGAGCTGAACACTGAAGCTTTCTTT. It encodes CASSEELNTEAFF.

The CDR3 here is CASSLGQGLDTQYF. CDR3 DNA: TGTGCCAGCAGCTTGGGACAGGGGCTCGATACGCAGTATTTT. V is TRBV7-6 and J is TRBJ2-3; TRBD1 matches at 10 bases. The CDR3 has 14 residues. CDR1 is SGHVS, CDR2 FNYEAQ, per germline. With 3 bases clipped from V and 6 bases from J, the junction kept 3 bases outside the gene matches.

This chain joins TRBV6-1 and TRBJ1-1; D unresolved. Per the germline V gene, CDR1 is MNHNS and CDR2 is SASEGT. V was clipped by 1 base and J by 8 bases, with 11 bases between them. The CDR3 runs to 13 residues. For the CDR3, the DNA is TGTGCCAGCAGTGAAGAAAGTCAGAACGAAGCTTTCTTT. It encodes CASSEESQNEAFF.

The chain couples TRBV9 to TRBJ2-6; D is possibly TRBD1 (6 bases). The CDR3 runs to 14 residues. V was trimmed by 3 bases and J by 7 bases, leaving 11 bases between them. Germline CDR1 SGDLS, CDR2 YYNGEE. The CDR3 DNA sequence: TGTGCCAGCAGCGATAACAGGGTCGCCAACGTCCTGACTTTC. Amino acid sequence: CASSDNRVANVLTF.

The rearrangement uses TRBV6-1 and TRBJ2-5, with 11 bases lining up with TRBD2. V trimming: 3 bases; J trimming: 10 bases; junction bases outside the gene matches: 10. This CDR3 contains 15 residues. Germline V gives CDR1 MNHNS, CDR2 SASEGT. The CDR3, as DNA: TGTGCCAGCAGTGAGTACCCTAGCGGGAGGTTTGGCCAGTACTTC. This encodes CASSEYPSGRFGQYF.

The V gene is TRBV19, the J gene TRBJ2-5; D perhaps matches TRBD1 (6 bases). With 5 bases removed from V and 7 bases from J, the gap between germline ends came to 23 bases. There are 16 residues in the CDR3. Looked up from germline, CDR1 is LNHDA and CDR2 is SQIVND (reference sequence). The CDR3 region is CASSPPQGNGKRTQYF. The CDR3 bases are TGTGCCAGTAGTCCCCCACAGGGAAATGGTAAAAGGACCCAGTACTTC.

The V and J genes are TRBV10-1 and TRBJ2-5; 12 bases agree with TRBD2. Per the germline V gene, CDR1 is WNHNN and CDR2 is SYGVQD (reference sequence). This CDR3 region has 16 residues. The V and J ends lost 4 bases and 5 bases, in that order; junction bases with no gene match: 8. The CDR3 sequence is CASSGDLAGGLETQYF. The CDR3 DNA sequence: TGCGCCAGCAGTGGAGATCTAGCGGGAGGGCTCGAGACCCAGTACTTC.

CDR3 nucleotides: TGTGCCAGCAGACTAGGAGGGAGTAATGAAAAACTGTTTTTT. Its translation is CASRLGGSNEKLFF. V is TRBV25-1 and J is TRBJ1-4; D uncertain. Trimming left V 6 bases short and J 4 bases short, with 12 bases between. The CDR3 extends over 14 amino acids. Looked up from germline, CDR1 is MGHDK and CDR2 is SYGVNS.

The J gene is TRBJ1-5, the V gene TRBV6-4, with a weak D call TRBD1 (5 bases). Germline CDR1 is MRHNA and CDR2 is SNTAGT. The CDR3 is 14 amino acids. The ends were cut back, 0 bases at V and 6 bases at J, with 9 bases in the middle. This CDR3 is CASSDSKGRQPQHF. CDR3 DNA: TGTGCCAGCAGTGACTCAAAGGGGCGTCAGCCCCAGCATTTT.

This chain links TRBV5-1 with TRBJ2-5; 7 nucleotides match TRBD1. The CDR3 runs to 15 residues. V dropped 4 bases and J dropped 4; count of bases not matched to a gene: 10. The germline V gene encodes CDR1 SGHRS and CDR2 YFSETQ. CDR3 in DNA: TGCGCCAGCAGCACCGGACGGCCAGGGGGAGAGACCCAGTACTTC. This encodes CASSTGRPGGETQYF.

The rearrangement uses TRBV18 and TRBJ2-5; D is unclear. CDR3 length: 12 amino acids. Trimming took 3 bases from V and 2 from J, leaving 4 bases between them. The germline gives CDR1 KGHSH, CDR2 LQKENI. CDR3 DNA: TGTGCCAGCTCACCCACTCAAGAGACCCAGTACTTC. Encoded protein: CASSPTQETQYF.

The chain combines TRBV7-2 with TRBJ2-1, with D unresolved. The ends were cut back, 1 base at V and 6 bases at J, with 13 bases in the middle. Germline values: CDR1 SGHTA, CDR2 FQGNSA. The CDR3 is 15 amino acids. CDR3 sequence reads: CASSLEAVRGNEQFF. The DNA of the CDR3 is TGTGCCAGCAGCTTAGAAGCCGTTCGCGGCAATGAGCAGTTCTTC.

The chain employs TRBV4-1 and TRBJ2-5, with 7 positions matching TRBD1. Matching the DNA end better, TRBJ2-7 makes the J call doubtful. From germline, CDR1 is MGHRA and CDR2 YSYEKL. CDR3 length equals 15 residues. This CDR3 is CASSQEGQAAYEQYF. CDR3 nucleotide sequence: TGCGCCAGCAGCCAAGAAGGACAGGCAGCCTACGAGCAGTACTTC.

The V and J genes are TRBV4-1 and TRBJ2-4; D perhaps matches TRBD1 (6 bases). V gave up 1 base and J gave up 1 base, with 17 bases separating them. The V gene's germline CDR1 is MGHRA and CDR2 YSYEKL. The CDR3 extends over 18 amino acids. CDR3 loop: CASSQGLTVDRAKNIQYF. CDR3 bases: TGCGCCAGCAGCCAAGGATTGACCGTTGACAGGGCCAAAAACATTCAGTACTTC.

The chain recombines TRBV14 with TRBJ2-3, with 7 positions matching TRBD2. The V segment lost 1 base and the J segment 1 base; nucleotides outside the gene matches: 2. In germline, CDR1 is SGHDN, CDR2 FVKESK. CDR3 length: 15 residues. The CDR3 DNA is TGTGCCAGCAGCCAAGCTCTAGCGGGCACAGATACGCAGTATTTT. Residues: CASSQALAGTDTQYF.

The chain recombines TRBV28 with TRBJ1-1; 8 bases match TRBD1. V gave up 5 bases and J gave up 8 bases; unmatched junction bases: 13. The CDR3 is 15 residues long. The germline V gene has CDR1 MDHEN and CDR2 SYDVKM. Here the CDR3 reads CASSPPGQGKREAFF. The DNA for the CDR3 is TGTGCCAGCAGTCCCCCCGGACAGGGAAAACGGGAAGCTTTCTTT.

The J gene is TRBJ2-7, the V gene TRBV10-1; the match to TRBD1 covers 9 bases. The CDR3 has 13 residues. After removal of 11 bases from V and 5 bases from J, the junction contained 10 bases not matched to a gene. Germline V lookup: CDR1 WNHNN, CDR2 SYGVQD (reference sequence). The CDR3 reads CASIGQGINEQYF. The CDR3 coding sequence is TGCGCCTCAATCGGACAGGGGATCAACGAGCAGTACTTC.

This clone was picked up a small number of times. The chain joins TRBV6-5 to TRBJ2-7; D remains ambiguous. Trimming pared 4 bases from V and 3 bases from J, leaving 10 bases between. The CDR3 totals 13 residues. Germline values: CDR1 MNHEY, CDR2 SVGAGI. CDR3 DNA sequence: TGTGCCAGCAGTTCCCCCGTCAGCTACGAGCAGTACTTC. Translated: CASSSPVSYEQYF.

J is TRBJ2-1 and V is TRBV6-5; TRBD2 aligns across 7 bases. In germline, CDR1 is MNHEY, CDR2 SVGAGI. This CDR3 contains 14 residues. V shed 2 bases and J 5 bases; nucleotides not matched to a gene: 3. The CDR3, as DNA: TGTGCCAGCAGTTACGGGACTACGCACAATGAGCAGTTCTTC. This encodes CASSYGTTHNEQFF.

The rearrangement joins TRBV27 to TRBJ2-1, with a possible D match to TRBD1 (6 bases). Germline V gene lookup returns CDR1 MNHEY and CDR2 SMNVEV (reference sequence). Trimming cost V 8 bases and J 10 bases, with 18 bases left between them. CDR3 length: 13 residues. The DNA of the CDR3 is TGTGCCAGCGGCTACAGGGAAACGCGAGAGCAGTTCTTC. Amino acid sequence: CASGYRETREQFF.